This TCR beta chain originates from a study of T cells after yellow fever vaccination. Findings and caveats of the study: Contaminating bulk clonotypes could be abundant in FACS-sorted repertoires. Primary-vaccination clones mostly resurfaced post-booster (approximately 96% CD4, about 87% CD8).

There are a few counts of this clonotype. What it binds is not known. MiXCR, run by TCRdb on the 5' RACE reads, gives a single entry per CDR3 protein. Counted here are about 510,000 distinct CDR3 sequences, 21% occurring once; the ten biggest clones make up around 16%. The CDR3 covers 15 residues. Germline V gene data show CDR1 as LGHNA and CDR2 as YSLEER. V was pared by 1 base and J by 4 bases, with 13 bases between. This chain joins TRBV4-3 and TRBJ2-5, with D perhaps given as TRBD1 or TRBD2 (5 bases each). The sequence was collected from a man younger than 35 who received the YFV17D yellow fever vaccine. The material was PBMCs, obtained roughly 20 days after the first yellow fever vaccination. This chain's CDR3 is CASSQGIVGTETQYF. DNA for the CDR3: TGCGCCAGCAGCCAAGGGATTGTCGGGACAGAGACCCAGTACTTC.